This T cell receptor (beta chain) was sequenced during a study of blood T cell repertoires in COVID-19. About the study: Acute and convalescent COVID-19 specimens originated in the United States, Italy and Spain.

The CDR3 is 16 amino acids. Germline V gives CDR1 MNHEY, CDR2 SMNVEV (reference sequence). The V gene end was trimmed by 6 bases and the J gene end by 9 bases; junction bases not matched to a gene: 17. Original processing notes: Researchers report that nucleated cell counts were estimated from reference gene primer amplification. Some clones are missing from TCRdb's copy, which holds only in-frame ones; the method was immunoSEQ multiplex PCR. V and J calls and clone size are those listed in that table; D and trimming were worked out from the DNA. The table lists 200,000 to 300,000 clones, 80% to 85% of them singletons, with 1.5% to 1.9% in the top ten.

The gene calls are TRBV27 and TRBJ2-5; 9 bases map to TRBD2. Source material: peripheral blood. This receptor was obtained from a woman between 40 and 55 years old who had recovered from COVID-19. The CDR3, as DNA: TGTGCCAGCAGGGTGGGGGCAGCGGGGGGTTCTCGGGCCCAGTACTTC. It encodes CASRVGAAGGSRAQYF.